Listed here is a single TCR beta chain. Its matching antigen is unknown. The sample is drawn from a study of OX40 agonist ivuxolimab in advanced cancers. Study-level background: Three patients had partial responses: one hepatocellular carcinoma, two cutaneous melanoma.

Using immunoSEQ multiplex PCR, the repertoire was profiled, and TCRdb retains in-frame clones only, with some absent. This sample carries under 20,000 clones, just over 85% of them seen once, and the ten largest clones take more than 10%. The study's findings and limits: Some of the lowest clonal expansion was seen in partial responders at 0.1-3.0 mg/kg. The study found that CD8+ T cells averaged more expanded clones than CD4+. The investigators did not determine what antigen specificity the expanded peripheral T cells had.

The germline V gene has CDR1 MGHRA and CDR2 YSYEKL. Trimming shortened V by 0 bases and J by 4 bases, and 23 bases separated the two germline ends. This CDR3 has 19 amino acids. This TCR derives from an adult with an advanced solid tumor such as melanoma, head and neck, liver or kidney cancer. Sequenced here: CD4+ or CD8+ T cells sorted from blood, sampled in a trial of the OX40 agonist ivuxolimab. The V gene is TRBV4-1, the J gene TRBJ2-3, with D possibly matching TRBD2 (6 bases). DNA for the CDR3: TGCGCCAGCAGCCAAGACGGGGCGGGGACCTTAAAAAGCCCAGATACGCAGTATTTT. It encodes CASSQDGAGTLKSPDTQYF.